This T cell receptor beta chain was sequenced in a study of blood T cell repertoires in COVID-19. Looking at the study overall: Some COVID-19 samples were acute and others convalescent; all came from the United States, Italy and Spain.

In the source study's methods: The authors estimated nucleated cell counts from reference gene primer amplification. Profiled with immunoSEQ multiplex PCR; TCRdb holds only in-frame clones, not every one. The V and J calls and clone size come from that table; D and trimming were worked out from the DNA. The sample shows 100,000 to 120,000 clones, approximately 65% of them seen only once. This CDR3 region has 15 residues. CDR1 SGHTA and CDR2 FQGNSA come from the germline V gene. Trimming cost V 4 bases and J 5 bases; bases outside gene matches: 9. The genes are TRBV7-2 and TRBJ2-3, with TRBD2 identical over 7 bases. This clonotype originated in a woman aged 55-75 years with acute or convalescent COVID-19. Material for sequencing was peripheral blood. The CDR3 region has the DNA TGTGCCAGCAGCTCTATACTACGGGGGGAAGATACGCAGTATTTT. Translation: CASSSILRGEDTQYF.